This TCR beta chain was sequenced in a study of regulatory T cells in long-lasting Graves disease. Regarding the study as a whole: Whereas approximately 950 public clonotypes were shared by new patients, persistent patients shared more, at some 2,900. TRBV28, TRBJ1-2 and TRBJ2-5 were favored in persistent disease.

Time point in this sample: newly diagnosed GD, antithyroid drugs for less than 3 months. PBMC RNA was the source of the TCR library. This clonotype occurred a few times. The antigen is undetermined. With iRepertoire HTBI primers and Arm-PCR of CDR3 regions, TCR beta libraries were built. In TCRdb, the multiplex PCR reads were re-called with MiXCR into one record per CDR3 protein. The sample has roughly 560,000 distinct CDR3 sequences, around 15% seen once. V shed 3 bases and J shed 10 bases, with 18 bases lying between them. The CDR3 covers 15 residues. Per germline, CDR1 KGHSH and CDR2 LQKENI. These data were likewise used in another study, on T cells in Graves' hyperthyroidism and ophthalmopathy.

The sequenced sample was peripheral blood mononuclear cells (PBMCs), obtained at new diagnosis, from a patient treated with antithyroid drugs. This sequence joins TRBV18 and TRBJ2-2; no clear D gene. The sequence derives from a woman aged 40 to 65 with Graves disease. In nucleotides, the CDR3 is TGTGCCAGCTCACCTATCCAGAAGTCGCCGGCGGAGCTGTTTTTT. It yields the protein CASSPIQKSPAELFF.